These 21 T cell receptor beta chains originate from one sample sequenced in a study of shared clonotypes between healthy human individuals. Sequenced by immunoSEQ multiplex PCR; TCRdb stores in-frame clones only, minus some. The sample has 800,000 to 1,200,000 clones, about four fifths seen once. Sequencing input: memory CD4+ T cells from PBMCs. The subset here: CD45RA-negative fraction. These receptors were taken from a young man in good health. Some clones in this sample may be carry-over from other donors' samples.

This clone appeared once. The V gene is TRBV28, the J gene TRBJ2-1; TRBD1 aligns across 7 bases. J was trimmed by 7 bases and V by 2 bases; bases with no gene match: 5. The CDR3 is 14 residues long. CDR1 and CDR2 (germline): MDHEN, SYDVKM. CDR3 in DNA: TGTGCCAGCAGTTTACCCTACAGGGGAAATGAGCAGTTCTTC. Amino acids: CASSLPYRGNEQFF.

The CDR3 here is CASSSFDRANEKLFF. The CDR3 nucleotides are TGTGCCAGCAGTTCATTCGACAGGGCTAATGAAAAACTGTTTTTT. The V and J genes are TRBV28 and TRBJ1-4; TRBD1 matches 7 bases. This CDR3 is built from 15 residues. V dropped 4 bases and J dropped 3; count of bases not matched to a gene: 5. The germline CDR1 and CDR2 sequences are MDHEN and SYDVKM.

This rearrangement joins TRBV2 to TRBJ2-5; D remains ambiguous. V shed 6 bases and J shed 3 bases, with 11 bases lying between them. The CDR3 spans 13 residues. Germline V gene sequence: CDR1 SNHLY, CDR2 FYNNEI. The CDR3: CASRAGSKETQYF. DNA for the CDR3: TGTGCCAGCAGGGCTGGGTCGAAAGAGACCCAGTACTTC.

The rearrangement links TRBV6-5 to TRBJ2-1, with TRBD1 matching 10 bases. The germline V gene encodes CDR1 MNHEY and CDR2 SVGAGI. Unmatched junction bases numbered 5, after V lost 4 bases and J lost 2 bases. CDR3 length: 16 amino acids. The CDR3 coding sequence is TGTGCCAGCAGTTCCAGACAGGGGGCCACCTACAATGAGCAGTTCTTC. Residues: CASSSRQGATYNEQFF.

The CDR3 nucleotides read TGTGCCAGCAGCGTTAGGGGGGATGTTGGGCACGAGCAGTACTTC. Translating it yields CASSVRGDVGHEQYF. This chain links TRBV9 with TRBJ2-7; D assignment may be TRBD1 or TRBD2 (6 bases each). Germline CDR1 reads SGDLS; CDR2 reads YYNGEE. The CDR3 has 15 amino acids. Trimming took off 2 bases at V and 5 bases at J, with 17 bases between the two ends.

As concerns this clone: This may stem from a read error, because a much larger clone lies one nucleotide away. This sequence joins TRBV5-4 and TRBJ2-7; 13 positions match TRBD2. There are 17 residues in the CDR3. Germline CDR1 and CDR2: SGHNT and YYREEE (reference sequence). V lost 4 bases, J lost 3 bases, and 10 bases stayed unmatched. Written as DNA, the CDR3 is TGTGCCAGCAGCCCCGGGACTAGCGGGAATTTTGGCTACGAGCAGTACTTC. Translated, it gives CASSPGTSGNFGYEQYF.

The chain is built from TRBV28 and TRBJ2-1; D perhaps matches TRBD1 (5 bases). The CDR3 consists of 11 residues. Germline CDR1 is MDHEN and CDR2 is SYDVKM. V dropped 3 bases and J dropped 9 bases, with 6 bases sitting between them. The CDR3 here is CASSFQGEQFF. The CDR3 DNA sequence: TGTGCCAGCAGTTTTCAGGGTGAGCAGTTCTTC.

The chain employs TRBV19 and TRBJ2-6; D may be TRBD1 or TRBD2 (6 bases each). The CDR3 loop spans 18 amino acids. V lost 7 bases to trimming and J lost 4 bases, with 23 bases between them. In germline, CDR1 is LNHDA, CDR2 SQIVND (reference sequence). CDR3 nucleotide sequence: TGTGCCAGTACCGCCCCTCGTGGTGGGGGGCCCGGGGCCAACGTCCTGACTTTC. Its translation: CASTAPRGGGPGANVLTF.

This clone was seen only a few times. The J gene is TRBJ1-4, the V gene TRBV9, with 10 bases fitting TRBD1. The CDR3 is 17 residues long. Germline V gene data show CDR1 as SGDLS and CDR2 as YYNGEE. With V trimmed by 2 bases and J by 1 base, 5 bases remained unmatched. CDR3 sequence reads: CASSVGTGAKTNEKLFF. CDR3 sequence (DNA): TGTGCCAGCAGCGTTGGGACAGGGGCGAAAACTAATGAAAAACTGTTTTTT.

The chain employs TRBV7-3 and TRBJ1-2; weak D call: TRBD1 (6 bases). The germline CDR1 and CDR2 sequences are SGHTA and FQGTGA. This CDR3 is 13 amino acids long. Trimming pared 4 bases from V and 8 bases from J, leaving 14 bases between. CDR3 sequence (DNA): TGTGCCAGCAGCTGGGAACCAGGGGAGGGCTACACCTTC. Protein sequence: CASSWEPGEGYTF.

The V gene is TRBV30, the J gene TRBJ2-5; D is unclear. Judging by the DNA end, TRBJ2-7 fits better; the J call may be wrong. The CDR3 spans 13 residues. Germline V lookup: CDR1 GTSNPN, CDR2 SVGIG (reference sequence). CDR3 region: CAWSKSVPYEQYF. As DNA, the CDR3 is TGTGCCTGGAGTAAGTCAGTCCCCTACGAGCAGTACTTC.

The chain combines TRBV30 with TRBJ2-7; tentatively, D is TRBD1 (5 bases). V shed 1 base and J shed 0 bases, with 13 bases lying between them. Germline V lookup: CDR1 GTSNPN, CDR2 SVGIG (reference sequence). The CDR3 runs to 15 residues. This CDR3 reads CAWSDPPRGSYEQYF. CDR3 nucleotide sequence: TGTGCCTGGAGTGACCCTCCTAGGGGCTCCTACGAGCAGTACTTC.

In the case of this clone: This specimen includes other DNA sequences encoding the same CDR3. This chain links TRBV5-1 with TRBJ2-1; TRBD1 or TRBD2 may be the D gene (5 bases each). The CDR3 consists of 13 residues. CDR1 is SGHRS, CDR2 YFSETQ, per germline. V was shortened by 0 bases and J by 5 bases, with 6 bases between the two germline ends. In DNA form, the CDR3 reads TGCGCCAGCAGCTTGGTGGGGGACAATGAGCAGTTCTTC. Translation: CASSLVGDNEQFF.

The rearrangement links TRBV5-1 to TRBJ2-2, with 8 bases lining up with TRBD1. Germline assignment: CDR1 SGHRS and CDR2 YFSETQ. The J segment lost 5 bases and the V segment lost 4 bases, leaving 7 bases of the junction unmatched. This CDR3 has 15 residues. The CDR3 region has the DNA TGCGCCAGCAGCGACAGACAGGGGCAGACCGGGGAGCTGTTTTTT. It codes for CASSDRQGQTGELFF.

The chain has TRBV4-2 and TRBJ2-5; 10 nucleotides align to TRBD2. Trimming cost V 3 bases and J 4 bases; bases outside gene matches: 11. Germline values: CDR1 LGHNA, CDR2 YNFKEQ. The CDR3 runs 17 residues. The CDR3 protein is CASSQGGASGRRETQYF. DNA of the CDR3: TGTGCCAGCAGCCAGGGAGGGGCTAGCGGGAGACGAGAGACCCAGTACTTC.

This chain links TRBV6-5 with TRBJ1-1, with a tentative D call TRBD1 (5 bases). Germline loops: CDR1 MNHEY, CDR2 SVGAGI. The CDR3 sequence is 15 residues long. Trimming removed 0 bases from V and 6 bases from J, with 14 bases in between. For the CDR3, the DNA is TGTGCCAGCAGTTACTCGAAGGCAGGGAGCCCTGAAGCTTTCTTT. Translating it yields CASSYSKAGSPEAFF.

The chain is built from TRBV7-2 and TRBJ2-3; D is unresolved. The CDR3 length is 15 residues. Germline V gene lookup returns CDR1 SGHTA and CDR2 FQGNSA. V was clipped by 2 bases and J by 2 bases, with 11 bases between them. The CDR3 protein is CASSLIIRFTDTQYF. CDR3 sequence (DNA): TGTGCCAGCAGCTTAATTATAAGATTCACAGATACGCAGTATTTT. Looking up the rest from reference TRBV7-2 and TRBJ2-3 gives the full variable domain: GAGVSQSPSNKVTEKGKDVELRCDPISGHTALYWYRQSLGQGLEFLIYFQGNSAPDKSGLPSDRFSAERTGGSVSTLTIQRTQQEDSAVYLCASSLIIRFTDTQYFGPGTRLTVL.

On this clone: This probably arose from a read error, given a far larger clone one base away. Other DNA sequences from this sample encode an identical CDR3 as well. V is TRBV25-1 and J is TRBJ2-5; a weak D match, TRBD1 (7 bases). Trimming removed 4 bases from V and 2 bases from J, with 17 bases in between. CDR1 and CDR2 (germline): MGHDK, SYGVNS. There are 16 residues in the CDR3. CDR3 sequence: CASSVHRPGGQETQYF. Written as DNA, the CDR3 is TGTGCCAGCAGTGTTCACAGACCAGGGGGGCAAGAGACCCAGTACTTC.

The chain couples TRBV30 to TRBJ2-1, with D unclear. The germline V gene encodes CDR1 GTSNPN and CDR2 SVGIG (reference sequence). The CDR3 runs 14 residues. The germline V and J ends were trimmed by 4 bases and 0 bases, with 10 bases remaining between them. CDR3 DNA: TGTGCCTGGACTCCCTGGAGCTCCTACAATGAGCAGTTCTTC. Translated: CAWTPWSSYNEQFF.

This chain joins TRBV7-9 and TRBJ2-7, with TRBD1 identical over 11 bases. Trimming at V came to 2 bases and at J to 5 bases, leaving 2 bases not matched to a gene. In germline, CDR1 is SEHNR, CDR2 FQNEAQ (reference sequence). The CDR3 runs to 14 residues. The CDR3 sequence: CASSLMGQGDEQYF. The DNA for the CDR3 is TGTGCCAGCAGCTTAATGGGACAGGGGGACGAGCAGTACTTC. The variable domain in full, completed from reference TRBV7-9 and TRBJ2-7, reads DTGVSQNPRHKITKRGQNVTFRCDPISEHNRLYWYRQTLGQGPEFLTYFQNEAQLEKSRLLSDRFSAERPKGSFSTLEIQRTEQGDSAMYLCASSLMGQGDEQYFGPGTRLTVT.

The chain recombines TRBV27 with TRBJ1-5; no clear D gene. The CDR3 consists of 13 residues. V was clipped by 2 bases and J by 7 bases, with 9 bases between them. CDR1 is MNHEY and CDR2 is SMNVEV in the germline V gene (reference sequence). The CDR3 loop reads CASSLGYHQPQHF. In DNA, the CDR3 is TGTGCCAGCAGTTTAGGCTACCACCAGCCCCAGCATTTT.